The 20 T cell receptor beta chains in this list originate from one sample, sequenced in a study of blood T cell repertoires in COVID-19. TCRdb's copy holds only in-frame clones and misses some; the assay was immunoSEQ multiplex PCR. The repertoire holds about 250,000 clones, with roughly 85% as singletons. The sequenced material came from PBMCs or T cells enriched from blood (not recorded which). The source of these receptors is a woman aged 50 to 60 with acute COVID-19.

This clone was seen a single time. The V gene is TRBV18, the J gene TRBJ2-5; D gene uncertain. Trimming took 6 bases from V and 5 from J, leaving 7 bases between them. Looked up from germline, CDR1 is KGHSH and CDR2 is LQKENI. The CDR3 totals 11 residues. As DNA, the CDR3 is TGTGCCAGCTCCGCCGCGGAGACCCAGTACTTC. It specifies CASSAAETQYF.

This chain connects TRBV25-1 to TRBJ1-1; TRBD1 might be the D (6 bases). This CDR3 contains 14 residues. Germline CDR1 and CDR2: MGHDK and SYGVNS. Trimming removed 6 bases from V and 4 bases from J, with 15 bases in between. The CDR3 DNA reads TGTGCCAGCAGCCCTGGGGGCAGGGGCACTGAAGCTTTCTTT. It is translated as CASSPGGRGTEAFF.

V usage is TRBV19 and J usage is TRBJ1-5; 10 bases match TRBD1. The V gene end was trimmed by 8 bases and the J gene end by 2 bases; junction bases not matched to a gene: 3. This CDR3 spans 14 amino acids. Looked up from germline, CDR1 is LNHDA and CDR2 is SQIVND (reference sequence). The CDR3 is CASQGTGGNQPQHF. The CDR3 DNA reads as TGTGCCAGTCAAGGGACAGGGGGCAATCAGCCCCAGCATTTT.

The chain is built from TRBV6-5 and TRBJ1-1; 10 bases agree with TRBD1. The V gene end was trimmed by 6 bases and the J gene end by 3 bases; junction bases not matched to a gene: 4. The CDR3 has 14 amino acids. Germline assignment: CDR1 MNHEY and CDR2 SVGAGI. The CDR3 nucleotides are TGTGCCAGCAGACTGGGGACAGGGGACACTGAAGCTTTCTTT. This gives the protein CASRLGTGDTEAFF.

The chain combines TRBV6-5 with TRBJ2-5; 9 bases match TRBD1. V gave up 4 bases and J gave up 5 bases; unmatched junction bases: 8. The length of the CDR3 is 15 residues. The germline CDR1 and CDR2 sequences are MNHEY and SVGAGI. The CDR3 reads CASSLSRDRVETQYF. For the CDR3, the DNA is TGTGCCAGCAGTTTGTCCCGGGACAGGGTTGAGACCCAGTACTTC.

This clone was recorded once. The J gene is TRBJ2-5, the V gene TRBV12-3 or TRBV12-4; the match to TRBD1 covers 8 bases. V dropped 6 bases and J dropped 4; count of bases not matched to a gene: 4. The CDR3 runs to 13 residues. CDR3 loop: CASRTGAGETQYF. For the CDR3, the DNA is TGTGCCAGCAGGACAGGGGCTGGAGAGACCCAGTACTTC.

The chain recombines TRBV12-3 or TRBV12-4 with TRBJ1-4; unclear D gene. The CDR3 is 13 residues long. Trimming cost V 5 bases and J 4 bases, with 8 bases left between them. The CDR3 here is CASSRDLNEKLFF. In DNA form, the CDR3 reads TGTGCCAGCAGTCGGGATCTTAATGAAAAACTGTTTTTT.

The rearrangement joins TRBV29-1 to TRBJ2-7, with D possibly being TRBD1 (5 bases). Germline V CDR1 and CDR2: SQVTM, ANQGSEA. CDR3 length: 12 residues. The germline V and J ends were trimmed by 5 bases and 5 bases, with 13 bases remaining between them. CDR3 DNA: TGCAGCGTTCGTCCAGGGAAGAACGAGCAGTACTTC. Translated: CSVRPGKNEQYF.

The sample holds a few counts of this clone. This chain connects TRBV28 to TRBJ2-5; TRBD2 matches at 7 bases. V trimming: 7 bases; J trimming: 1 base; junction bases outside the gene matches: 18. Germline V CDR1 and CDR2: MDHEN, SYDVKM. The CDR3 covers 18 residues. CDR3 coding DNA: TGTGCCAGCAACACCCTGAGCATTCCAGCGGGGCTCCAAGAGACCCAGTACTTC. Translating gives CASNTLSIPAGLQETQYF.

The chain has TRBV5-4 and TRBJ1-2; 10 positions match TRBD1. CDR3 size: 14 residues. Germline loops: CDR1 SGHNT, CDR2 YYREEE (reference sequence). The V segment lost 3 bases and the J segment 8 bases; nucleotides outside the gene matches: 7. In nucleotides, the CDR3 is TGTGCCAGCAGCTGGAGGACAGGGGGAAGCGGCTACACCTTC. Translation gives CASSWRTGGSGYTF.

V is TRBV30 and J is TRBJ1-3, with a possible D match to TRBD1 (6 bases). The CDR3 consists of 13 residues. The V gene lost 3 bases and the J gene lost 4 bases, with 10 bases spanning the gap. Germline CDR1 and CDR2: GTSNPN and SVGIG (reference sequence). The DNA of the CDR3 is TGTGCCTGGAGGCAGGGGTCCGGAAACACCATATATTTT. Its translation: CAWRQGSGNTIYF.

The J gene is TRBJ2-1, the V gene TRBV2; 9 bases map to TRBD2. Trimming took 1 base from V and 10 from J; bases not matched to a gene: 5. Germline values: CDR1 SNHLY, CDR2 FYNNEI. This CDR3 has 14 amino acids. The CDR3 DNA reads as TGTGCCAGCAGTGAAGGCGGGGGGGCCAAGGAGCAGTTCTTC. Encoded protein: CASSEGGGAKEQFF.

The gene calls are TRBV5-4 and TRBJ1-2; 8 bases are shared with TRBD1. This CDR3 comprises 15 residues. Germline V CDR1 and CDR2: SGHNT, YYREEE (reference sequence). Germline trimming cut 6 bases from V and 6 bases from J; bases unmatched to any gene: 13. Here the CDR3 reads CASKFPGGAPNGYTF. The CDR3 coding sequence is TGTGCCAGCAAATTTCCAGGGGGCGCCCCAAATGGCTACACCTTC.

In this sample, this clone turned up a few times. The V call is TRBV30, the J call TRBJ2-7; D may be TRBD2 (6 bases). The CDR3 loop spans 13 amino acids. Germline loops: CDR1 GTSNPN, CDR2 SVGIG (reference sequence). Trimming removed 1 base at V and 4 bases at J, with 11 bases between. The CDR3 sequence: CAWSGLDLYEQYF. As DNA, the CDR3 is TGTGCCTGGAGTGGACTAGATTTGTACGAGCAGTACTTC.

V is TRBV19 and J is TRBJ2-7, with a weak D call TRBD2 (6 bases). Trimming left V 1 base short and J 3 bases short, with 13 bases between. Germline V lookup: CDR1 LNHDA, CDR2 SQIVND (reference sequence). The CDR3 length is 15 residues. CDR3 nucleotide sequence: TGTGCCAGTAGTATAGGGGTTGCGGGAAACTACGAGCAGTACTTC. Its translation: CASSIGVAGNYEQYF.

The rearrangement joins TRBV29-1 to TRBJ2-5, with D perhaps matching TRBD1 (6 bases). This CDR3 region has 14 residues. Trimming took off 2 bases at V and 0 bases at J, with 10 bases between the two ends. Looked up from germline, CDR1 is SQVTM and CDR2 is ANQGSEA. The CDR3 coding sequence is TGCAGCGTTGAATTCAGACAGGACCAAGAGACCCAGTACTTC. Its protein product is CSVEFRQDQETQYF.

The count of this clone is one. The rearrangement uses TRBV3-1 (or the pseudogene TRBV3-2) and TRBJ2-2; 11 bases are shared with TRBD2. Trimming took 4 bases from V and 6 from J; bases not matched to a gene: 7. CDR3 length: 16 amino acids. The germline V gene encodes CDR1 LGHDT and CDR2 YNNKEL (reference sequence). Here the CDR3 DNA reads TGTGCCAGCAGCCCCTTTAGCGGGGGGGTCCCCGGGGAGCTGTTTTTT. This encodes CASSPFSGGVPGELFF.

The rearrangement joins TRBV6-5 to TRBJ1-2, with D unresolved. Germline V lookup: CDR1 MNHEY, CDR2 SVGAGI. V lost 4 bases and J lost 7, with 13 bases in between. The CDR3 runs to 13 residues. CDR3 sequence: CASSFGLGGGYTF. CDR3 nucleotide sequence: TGTGCCAGCAGTTTCGGTCTCGGTGGTGGCTACACCTTC.

This clone was detected a few times. The genes are TRBV5-1 and TRBJ2-1; TRBD2 might be the D (5 bases). Trimming took 0 bases from V and 10 from J, leaving 14 bases between them. This CDR3 spans 14 amino acids. Germline V gene sequence: CDR1 SGHRS, CDR2 YFSETQ. CDR3 amino acids: CASSLELGSWEQFF. The DNA for the CDR3 is TGCGCCAGCAGCTTGGAACTAGGTAGTTGGGAGCAGTTCTTC.

The rearrangement joins TRBV30 to TRBJ1-1, with D maybe TRBD1 (6 bases). Germline CDR1 and CDR2: GTSNPN and SVGIG (reference sequence). This CDR3 has 12 amino acids. The ends were cut back, 5 bases at V and 4 bases at J, with 11 bases in the middle. The CDR3 is CAWGGGGTEAFF. In nucleotides, the CDR3 is TGTGCCTGGGGAGGGGGGGGCACTGAAGCTTTCTTT.